The T cell receptor (beta chain) under discussion was sequenced for a study of T cell responses to AZD1222 COVID-19 vaccine. The CDR3 length is 15 residues. Germline V gene sequence: CDR1 SGHVS, CDR2 FNYEAQ. With 2 bases removed from V and 0 bases from J, the gap between germline ends came to 10 bases. Notes on this clone: Its antigen is not known.

General study findings and limits: Reports say nearly half of spike-specific TCRs go after unmutated variant regions. Clonal diversity was possibly underestimated; the donors were predominantly white British and more often female. Dominant at 160-218 and 743-854, vaccine-associated CD4 TCRs also spanned spike.

Here immunoSEQ multiplex PCR was the method, and the copy in TCRdb shows in-frame clones only, minus some. Of around 160,000 clones in the sample, roughly 94% were seen once. This receptor was obtained from an adult who received the AZD1222 COVID-19 vaccine. V is TRBV7-6 and J is TRBJ1-1; perhaps TRBD1 as D (5 bases). Sequencing used peripheral blood, obtained 28 days after the second AZD1222 dose. The CDR3 DNA reads as TGTGCCAGCAGCTTACTTGGAGGGGTGAACACTGAAGCTTTCTTT. It is translated as CASSLLGGVNTEAFF.